Included here is one T cell receptor (beta chain) sequence, with context. Its matching antigen is unknown. This record belongs to a study of cytotoxic CD8 clonotypes in ibrutinib-treated CLL. Study background: Responses: around 25 partial, 2 complete; after median around 64 months, roughly 14 stayed remitted, 12 progressed. Study outcomes and limitations: Shared public clonotypes were rare, and on treatment they either got smaller or stayed the same. Higher clonality was seen at ibrutinib response and a return toward baseline at progression.

Target depth was 1 in 200,000 to 1 in 1 million T cells, about 10x per clonotype. Data came from immunoSEQ multiplex PCR; TCRdb stores just in-frame clones and leaves some out. The sample has about 160,000 clones, approximately 80% seen once. This CDR3 has 17 residues. Germline trimming cut 0 bases from V and 6 bases from J; bases unmatched to any gene: 8. In germline, CDR1 is SGHVS, CDR2 FNYEAQ. Sample: PBMCs, taken after 12 months of ibrutinib treatment. The chain is built from TRBV7-6 and TRBJ2-3, with 11 bases aligning to TRBD2. The clonotype comes from a human donor with chronic lymphocytic leukemia. The CDR3 sequence: CASSLASLAGGFDTQYF. The CDR3 nucleotides are TGTGCCAGCAGCTTAGCGTCCCTAGCGGGGGGTTTTGATACGCAGTATTTT.